The 20 T cell receptor beta chains reported below all come from one sample, sequenced in a study of OX40 agonist ivuxolimab in advanced cancers. Method: immunoSEQ multiplex PCR; TCRdb's copy keeps in-frame clones and lacks some. The sample shows tens of thousands of clones, 88% of them seen only once. Sequenced here: CD4+ or CD8+ T cells sorted from blood, sampled in a trial of the OX40 agonist ivuxolimab. Receptor source: an adult with an advanced solid tumor such as melanoma, head and neck, liver or kidney cancer.

DNA for the CDR3: TGTGCCATCAGTGGCCCGCGGGGCACTGAAGCTTTCTTT. Its translation: CAISGPRGTEAFF. The V call is TRBV10-3, the J call TRBJ1-1; no clear D. The CDR3 runs to 13 residues. Trimming removed 4 bases at V and 4 bases at J, with 10 bases between. CDR1 and CDR2 from the germline V gene are ENHRY and SYGVKD.

The chain employs TRBV20-1 and TRBJ2-1; D uncertain. The CDR3 totals 10 residues. Trimming left V 4 bases short and J 5 bases short, with 3 bases between. The germline V gene has CDR1 DFQATT and CDR2 SNEGSKA (reference sequence). The chain's CDR3 is CSATDNEQFF. CDR3 sequence (DNA): TGCAGTGCTACCGACAATGAGCAGTTCTTC.

The rearrangement uses TRBV18 and TRBJ2-1; 9 bases are shared with TRBD2. Trimming took 3 bases from V and 4 from J; bases not matched to a gene: 4. Germline V gene lookup returns CDR1 KGHSH and CDR2 LQKENI. This CDR3 has 15 residues. CDR3 loop: CASSPQRGVYNEQFF. The CDR3 DNA follows: TGTGCCAGCTCACCCCAGCGGGGGGTGTACAATGAGCAGTTCTTC.

This clone was seen more than once but under ten times. The V and J genes are TRBV28 and TRBJ1-2, with 8 bases fitting TRBD1. Trimming took 5 bases from V and 3 from J; bases not matched to a gene: 11. CDR1 and CDR2 from the germline V gene are MDHEN and SYDVKM. The length of the CDR3 is 16 residues. The chain's CDR3 is CASSTPGGASDYGYTF. The CDR3 nucleotides read TGTGCCAGCAGTACCCCAGGGGGCGCTTCGGACTATGGCTACACCTTC.

The chain combines TRBV5-4 with TRBJ2-2; 11 bases match TRBD2. The CDR3 consists of 15 residues. Unmatched junction bases numbered 2, after V lost 4 bases and J lost 3 bases. Germline loops: CDR1 SGHNT, CDR2 YYREEE (reference sequence). Written as DNA, the CDR3 is TGTGCCAGCAGCCGGGGACTAGCGGACACCGGGGAGCTGTTTTTT. Its protein is CASSRGLADTGELFF.

This clone was observed a single time. This chain links TRBV28 with TRBJ1-1; D call uncertain. V gave up 0 bases and J gave up 1 base, with 6 bases separating them. This CDR3 contains 14 residues. Germline assignment: CDR1 MDHEN and CDR2 SYDVKM. CDR3 residues: CASSLWTANTEAFF. CDR3 in DNA: TGTGCCAGCAGTTTATGGACGGCGAACACTGAAGCTTTCTTT.

V gene TRBV15 combines with J gene TRBJ2-7; no definite D call. This CDR3 has 15 amino acids. The germline gives CDR1 LNHNV, CDR2 YYDKDF (reference sequence). V dropped 0 bases and J dropped 0 bases, with 9 bases sitting between them. CDR3 loop: CATSRDERASYEQYF. The CDR3 DNA is TGTGCCACCAGCAGAGATGAACGGGCCTCCTACGAGCAGTACTTC.

The rearrangement uses TRBV7-2 and TRBJ2-3; D might be TRBD2 (6 bases). This CDR3 spans 17 amino acids. Germline loops: CDR1 SGHTA, CDR2 FQGNSA. The ends were cut back, 5 bases at V and 6 bases at J, with 24 bases in the middle. The CDR3 DNA sequence: TGTGCCAGCAGCCCCCAGTCTGGGGCAAATGGGGGGGATACGCAGTATTTT. Its protein product is CASSPQSGANGGDTQYF.

This chain connects TRBV10-3 to TRBJ1-3; the match to TRBD1 covers 7 bases. V gave up 4 bases and J gave up 6 bases; unmatched junction bases: 6. Germline V gives CDR1 ENHRY, CDR2 SYGVKD. The CDR3 contains 14 residues. The CDR3 is CAISGTGAPNTIYF. Here the CDR3 DNA reads TGTGCCATCAGTGGGACAGGAGCCCCAAACACCATATATTTT.

In regard to this clone: A junction end diverges from the germline sequence, so it may reflect a read error. Additional DNA sequences in this sample encode the identical CDR3. V and J are TRBV28 and TRBJ2-3; D unclear. Per germline, CDR1 MDHEN and CDR2 SYDVKM. This CDR3 has 15 amino acids. CDR3 sequence (DNA): TGTGCTAGCACCTCGGTAACTCCAAGCACAGATACGCAGTATTTT. This gives the protein CASTSVTPSTDTQYF.

The CDR3 sequence: CSVIPGANYGYTF. As DNA, the CDR3 is TGCAGCGTTATCCCTGGGGCTAACTATGGCTACACCTTC. The chain is built from TRBV29-1 and TRBJ1-2; D remains ambiguous. The CDR3 covers 13 residues. Germline V gene lookup returns CDR1 SQVTM and CDR2 ANQGSEA. V lost 5 bases and J lost 0, with 10 bases in between. Combining the CDR3 with reference TRBV29-1 and TRBJ1-2 gives the whole variable domain SAVISQKPSRDICQRGTSLTIQCQVDSQVTMMFWYRQQPGQSLTLIATANQGSEATYESGFVIDKFPISRPNLTFSTLTVSNMSPEDSSIYLCSVIPGANYGYTFGSGTRLTVV.

The chain has TRBV27 and TRBJ1-2, with D possibly matching TRBD1 (5 bases). The germline V gene has CDR1 MNHEY and CDR2 SMNVEV (reference sequence). V was cut by 2 bases and J by 1 base, with 14 bases left in between. The CDR3 spans 16 residues. As DNA, the CDR3 is TGTGCCAGCAGTTTAGGTCAGGGAGGAGGTAACTATGGCTACACCTTC. Amino acid sequence: CASSLGQGGGNYGYTF.

The rearrangement joins TRBV5-4 to TRBJ2-3; 11 nucleotides match TRBD2. With V trimmed by 2 bases and J by 4 bases, 6 bases remained unmatched. The CDR3 length is 16 residues. Germline values: CDR1 SGHNT, CDR2 YYREEE (reference sequence). CDR3 sequence: CASSFVSGRGSDTQYF. The CDR3 DNA follows: TGTGCCAGCAGCTTTGTTAGCGGGAGGGGCTCAGATACGCAGTATTTT.

The chain carries TRBV4-2 and TRBJ1-6; TRBD1 matches 7 bases. Trimming took 0 bases from V and 10 from J; bases not matched to a gene: 9. This CDR3 is built from 16 residues. Germline-derived CDR1 and CDR2 are LGHNA and YNFKEQ. The CDR3 sequence: CASSQDWSLRGSPLHF. CDR3 DNA sequence: TGTGCCAGCAGCCAAGATTGGTCTCTCAGGGGGTCACCCCTCCACTTT.

The J gene is TRBJ1-1, the V gene TRBV6-1; 11 bases agree with TRBD1. The CDR3 sequence is 17 residues long. Germline CDR1 reads MNHNS; CDR2 reads SASEGT. Trimming removed 4 bases from V and 6 bases from J; junction bases left unmatched: 13. The CDR3 protein is CASSVGQGVNLKAEAFF. The CDR3 DNA sequence: TGTGCCAGCAGTGTGGGACAGGGGGTGAATTTAAAGGCTGAAGCTTTCTTT.

J is TRBJ2-3 and V is TRBV6-6; D is possibly TRBD1 (5 bases). Germline values: CDR1 MNHNY, CDR2 SVGAGI (reference sequence). V shed 0 bases and J shed 4 bases, with 8 bases lying between them. The CDR3 is 14 residues long. CDR3 DNA sequence: TGTGCCAGCAGTTACTCGACCAGGGCAGATACGCAGTATTTT. The encoded protein is CASSYSTRADTQYF.

CDR3 DNA: TGTGCCATCAGTGACGGGACAGGGCGAGAGACCCAGTACTTC. This codes for CAISDGTGRETQYF. The rearrangement uses TRBV10-3 and TRBJ2-5, with TRBD1 matching over 9 bases. This CDR3 is 14 amino acids long. Germline V lookup: CDR1 ENHRY, CDR2 SYGVKD. With 3 bases clipped from V and 4 bases from J, the junction kept 3 bases outside the gene matches.

The gene calls are TRBV23-1 and TRBJ1-2; 7 nucleotides line up with TRBD1. TRBV23-1 is an open reading frame whose function is uncertain. The trim removed 3 bases at V and 3 bases at J, leaving 7 bases unmatched. This CDR3 spans 15 amino acids. CDR3 residues: CASSQQTGEDYGYTF. The CDR3 DNA reads as TGCGCCAGCAGTCAGCAAACAGGGGAAGACTATGGCTACACCTTC.

The chain uses TRBV10-1 and TRBJ2-3; tentatively, D is TRBD2 (5 bases). Trimming took 3 bases from V and 2 from J, leaving 9 bases between them. CDR1 WNHNN and CDR2 SYGVQD come from the germline V gene (reference sequence). The CDR3 consists of 14 residues. This CDR3 reads CASSDRDFTDTQYF. For the CDR3, the DNA is TGCGCCAGCAGTGACCGGGATTTCACAGATACGCAGTATTTT.

The chain carries TRBV6-1 and TRBJ2-7; D gene unclear. The CDR3 loop spans 12 amino acids. Germline CDR1 and CDR2: MNHNS and SASEGT. Trimming pared 3 bases from V and 0 bases from J, leaving 3 bases between. The CDR3 here is CASSEGSYEQYF. The CDR3 DNA sequence: TGTGCCAGCAGTGAGGGCTCCTACGAGCAGTACTTC.